The next 3 T cell receptor beta chains were all read from a single sample in a study of OX40 agonist ivuxolimab in advanced cancers. Assay: immunoSEQ multiplex PCR; the TCRdb copy retains only in-frame clones and omits some. The table has 65,000 to 90,000 clones, around 90% seen once. This material consisted of CD4+ or CD8+ T cells sorted from blood, taken in a trial of the OX40 agonist ivuxolimab. The receptors here all came from an adult with an advanced solid tumor such as melanoma, head and neck, liver or kidney cancer.

This clone was counted only a few times. The chain joins TRBV25-1 to TRBJ1-1; D ambiguous. CDR3 length equals 12 residues. From germline, CDR1 is MGHDK and CDR2 SYGVNS. V gave up 1 base and J gave up 7 bases, with 7 bases separating them. The CDR3 loop is CASSESHLEAFF. CDR3 sequence (DNA): TGTGCCAGCAGTGAATCGCACCTTGAAGCTTTCTTT.

The rearrangement uses TRBV6-6 and TRBJ1-2; TRBD1 agrees at 8 bases. Germline loops: CDR1 MNHNY, CDR2 SVGAGI (reference sequence). The junction had 7 bases not matched to a gene; V was cut back by 5 bases and J by 8 bases. The CDR3 length is 13 residues. The CDR3 region is CASSTGQGVGYTF. As DNA, the CDR3 is TGTGCCAGCAGTACAGGACAGGGTGTGGGCTACACCTTC.

The rearrangement uses TRBV18 and TRBJ2-5; D may correspond to TRBD1 or TRBD2 (5 bases each). In germline, CDR1 is KGHSH, CDR2 LQKENI. The V end was cut by 4 bases, the J end by 2 bases, with 14 bases between. The CDR3 loop spans 15 amino acids. CDR3 sequence (DNA): TGTGCCAGCTCACAGTGGGAGACAGAACAAGAGACCCAGTACTTC. This codes for CASSQWETEQETQYF.